The source of this T cell receptor beta chain is a study of blood T cell repertoires in COVID-19 (TCRdb year 2020). About the investigation overall: Samples from collaborators originated in the United States, Italy and Spain and spanned both the acute and convalescent phases of COVID-19. The prospective study material was composed of cDNA or gDNA derived from T cells, B-cell-depleted T cells, or PBMCs. Where available, HLA class I and class II types were obtained from metadata supplied by the sample provider rather than from assay-based typing. The repertoires were released in a freely available public database meant as a resource for research on the immune response to SARS-CoV-2. Sample metadata almost always included a de-identified subject ID, COVID-19 status, age in years and sex. The samples were drawn from two sources: the first 160 participants of the ongoing ImmuneRACE study, and 1,200 or so subjects contributed by 6 global collaborators. The dataset comprised deeply sampled blood TCRbeta repertoires from subjects exposed to, actively infected with, or recovered from COVID-19.

The collaborating institutions used their own protocols to collect whole blood in K2EDTA tubes. For TCRbeta analysis, collaborators shipped samples in one of three forms: frozen whole blood, isolated PBMCs, or DNA extracted from either of those sample types. In this sample, this clone turned up once. It has no known antigen specificity. Base qualities were left out, and no much larger clone turns up one base away. TCRbeta CDR3 regions were amplified from genomic DNA by means of the immunoSEQ Assay, a bias-controlled multiplex PCR. As for how the authors treated the data: Within the assay, amplification of reference gene primers was used to estimate how many nucleated cells each sample contained. Sequence reads were collapsed and filtered to measure the absolute abundance of every unique TCRbeta CDR3 rearrangement. For each sample, productive Simpson clonality was calculated by taking the square root of Simpson's diversity index across productive rearrangements. The immuneACCESS repertoire file appears here via TCRdb, limited to in-frame rearrangements. These files lack a portion of the clones; in checked studies, under half of the deficit traces to unresolved V genes, and the cause of the others is not known. V and J calls and clone size are as listed in that table; D and trimming were resolved from the DNA. In all, the sample holds roughly 250,000 clones, and just under 85% of those were seen once. The ten largest make up 1.5% to 2% of the sample.

Summary of the overall study and its limitations: The quantity of clinical and demographic metadata differed by source and by participant and was supplied without curation.

Sequencing input: peripheral blood. The receptor's source is a woman of 80 years or more with acute or convalescent COVID-19.

The CDR3 in this case is CATSDPLAGGHYEQYF. The nucleotide sequence is given as TGTGCCACCAGTGACCCCCTAGCGGGAGGGCACTACGAGCAGTACTTC. The sequence links TRBV24-1 to TRBJ2-7; 12 middle bases align to TRBD2. CDR1 and CDR2, per the germline V gene, are KGHDR and SFDVKD. The CDR3 runs 16 amino acids, cysteine and phenylalanine included. Of the read, only the CDR3 DNA is kept; its 48 bases are in frame from base 1. Here V drops 4 bases and J drops 3 bases, and the junction holds 6 bases not matched to any gene.